This entry features one T cell receptor beta chain sequence. Its matching antigen is unknown. The data were obtained in a study of T cell responses to AZD1222 COVID-19 vaccine. General observations from the study: Spike-specific TCR repertoires showed rising breadth and depth after two AZD1222 doses. After the peak T cell response, and only then, were repertoires sampled. Spike-wide vaccine-associated CD4 TCRs dominated at 160-218 and 743-854. Most donors were white British and more were female, and clonal diversity was possibly underestimated.

CDR3 length: 15 residues. Germline values: CDR1 SGHTA, CDR2 FQGNSA. V lost 1 base, J lost 7 bases, and 16 bases lay in between. Using immunoSEQ multiplex PCR, the repertoire was profiled, and TCRdb retains in-frame clones only, with some absent. The repertoire holds 100,000 to 150,000 clones, about 88% seen once, with roughly 4.4% in the top ten. The starting material was peripheral blood, obtained on day 0 of AZD1222 vaccination. The receptor's source is an adult in good health. This chain uses TRBV7-2 with TRBJ2-5, with unresolved D. The CDR3 here is CASSLDGSEVRTQYF. DNA of the CDR3: TGTGCCAGCAGCTTAGATGGTTCGGAAGTCCGGACCCAGTACTTC.